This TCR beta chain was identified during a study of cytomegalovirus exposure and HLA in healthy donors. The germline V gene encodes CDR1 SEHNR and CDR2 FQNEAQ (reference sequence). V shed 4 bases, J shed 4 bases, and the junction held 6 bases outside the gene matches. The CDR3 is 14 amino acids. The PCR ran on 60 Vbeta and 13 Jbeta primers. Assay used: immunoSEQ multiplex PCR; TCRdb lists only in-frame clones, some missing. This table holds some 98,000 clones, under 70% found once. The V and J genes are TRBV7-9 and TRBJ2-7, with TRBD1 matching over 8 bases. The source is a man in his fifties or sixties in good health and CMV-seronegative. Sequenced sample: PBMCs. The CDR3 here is CASSSEDRGYEQYF. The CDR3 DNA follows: TGTGCCAGCAGCTCTGAAGACAGGGGTTACGAGCAGTACTTC.